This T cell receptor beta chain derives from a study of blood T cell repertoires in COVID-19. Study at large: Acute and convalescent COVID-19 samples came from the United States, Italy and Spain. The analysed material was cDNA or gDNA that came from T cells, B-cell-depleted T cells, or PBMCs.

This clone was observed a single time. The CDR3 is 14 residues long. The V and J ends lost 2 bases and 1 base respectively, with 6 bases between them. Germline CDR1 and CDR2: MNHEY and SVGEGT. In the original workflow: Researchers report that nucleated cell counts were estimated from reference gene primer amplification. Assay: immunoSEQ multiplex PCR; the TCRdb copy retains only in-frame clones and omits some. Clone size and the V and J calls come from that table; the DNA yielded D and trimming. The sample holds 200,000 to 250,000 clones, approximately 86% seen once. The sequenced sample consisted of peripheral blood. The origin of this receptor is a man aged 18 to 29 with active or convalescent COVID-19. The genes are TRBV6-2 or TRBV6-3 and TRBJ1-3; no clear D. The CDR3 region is CASSYRDSGNTIYF. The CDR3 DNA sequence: TGTGCCAGCAGTTACCGAGATTCTGGAAACACCATATATTTT.